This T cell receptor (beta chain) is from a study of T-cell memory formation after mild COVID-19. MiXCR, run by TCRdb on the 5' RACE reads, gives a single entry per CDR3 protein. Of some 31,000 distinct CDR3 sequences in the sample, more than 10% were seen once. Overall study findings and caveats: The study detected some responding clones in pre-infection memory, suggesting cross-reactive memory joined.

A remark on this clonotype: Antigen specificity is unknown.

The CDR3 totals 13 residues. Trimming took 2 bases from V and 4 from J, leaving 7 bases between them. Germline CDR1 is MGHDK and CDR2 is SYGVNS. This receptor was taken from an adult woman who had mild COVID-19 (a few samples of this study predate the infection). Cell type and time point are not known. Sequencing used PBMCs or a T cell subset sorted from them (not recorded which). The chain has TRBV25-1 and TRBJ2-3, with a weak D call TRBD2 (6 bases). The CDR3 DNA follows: TGTGCCAGCAGTGAACGGGGGTCAGATACGCAGTATTTT. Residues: CASSERGSDTQYF.